The 17 T cell receptor beta chains below come from one sample, sequenced in a study of cytomegalovirus exposure and HLA in healthy donors. PCR used 60 Vbeta primers and 13 Jbeta primers. Some clones are missing from TCRdb's copy, which holds only in-frame ones; the method was immunoSEQ multiplex PCR. The sample includes about 200,000 clones, about three quarters of them seen just once. Sequenced material: PBMCs. The source of these receptors is a woman in her twenties or thirties in good health and CMV-seropositive.

CDR3 coding DNA: TGTGCCAGCAGATCTTTTGGGGGCCCGGGAACTGAAGCTTTCTTT. This encodes CASRSFGGPGTEAFF. J is TRBJ1-1 and V is TRBV7-2; the D gene is possibly TRBD1 (6 bases). CDR3 length: 15 residues. Germline assignment: CDR1 SGHTA and CDR2 FQGNSA. V gave up 6 bases and J gave up 5 bases, with 19 bases separating them.

The V call is TRBV30, the J call TRBJ2-7; a possible D gene is TRBD1 (6 bases). Germline V gene data show CDR1 as GTSNPN and CDR2 as SVGIG (reference sequence). Trimming removed 2 bases at V and 1 base at J, with 15 bases between. This CDR3 is built from 15 residues. The CDR3 nucleotides are TGTGCCTGGAGTACAGACGACAGGTGGTCCTACGAGCAGTACTTC. Translation gives CAWSTDDRWSYEQYF.

This clone was counted once. This chain's CDR3 is CASSLRGTGFTYEQYF. Written as DNA, the CDR3 is TGTGCCAGCAGTTTAAGGGGGACAGGCTTTACCTACGAGCAGTACTTC. The chain links TRBV27 to TRBJ2-7; 8 bases fit TRBD1. The CDR3 is 16 residues long. Germline V gene lookup returns CDR1 MNHEY and CDR2 SMNVEV (reference sequence). V lost 2 bases to trimming and J lost 2 bases; unmatched junction nucleotides: 8.

This rearrangement joins TRBV28 to TRBJ1-2, with D perhaps matching TRBD1 (6 bases). CDR3 length: 13 residues. Trimming stripped 3 bases from V and 7 bases from J, with 12 bases between. Germline-derived CDR1 and CDR2 are MDHEN and SYDVKM. CDR3 DNA: TGTGCCAGCAGTTTGAACAGGGCGTTTGGCTACACCTTC. Amino acid sequence: CASSLNRAFGYTF.

This rearrangement joins TRBV7-2 to TRBJ2-1; D may be TRBD2 (5 bases). Germline loops: CDR1 SGHTA, CDR2 FQGNSA. The CDR3 has 17 residues. Trimming took off 1 base at V and 5 bases at J, with 18 bases between the two ends. This chain's CDR3 is CASSLGSRGLTNNEQFF. DNA for the CDR3: TGTGCCAGCAGCTTAGGGTCCAGAGGACTCACAAACAATGAGCAGTTCTTC.

The chain combines TRBV6-1 with TRBJ1-5, with D possibly being TRBD1 (6 bases). Germline V lookup: CDR1 MNHNS, CDR2 SASEGT. Trimming cost V 4 bases and J 7 bases, with 14 bases left between them. CDR3 size: 14 residues. For the CDR3, the DNA is TGTGCCAGCAGTGGCCACAGGGTTGGGCAGCCCCAGCATTTT. Its translation: CASSGHRVGQPQHF.

The chain has TRBV9 and TRBJ2-3; D gene ambiguous. This CDR3 is built from 12 residues. The germline V gene has CDR1 SGDLS and CDR2 YYNGEE. Trimming pared 0 bases from V and 5 bases from J, leaving 4 bases between. CDR3 bases: TGTGCCAGCAGCGTAGGGCTAGATACGCAGTATTTT. As protein: CASSVGLDTQYF.

The chain combines TRBV18 with TRBJ2-6, with D possibly TRBD2 on 6 matching bases. CDR1 is KGHSH, CDR2 LQKENI, per germline. The CDR3 totals 18 residues. The V and J ends lost 2 bases and 1 base respectively, with 15 bases between them. The CDR3 DNA is TGTGCCAGCTCACCAGTCTTCCAGGGAGGATCTGGGGCCAACGTCCTGACTTTC. This translates into CASSPVFQGGSGANVLTF.

The chain uses TRBV2 and TRBJ1-6; D is undetermined. The CDR3 consists of 16 residues. Looked up from germline, CDR1 is SNHLY and CDR2 is FYNNEI. V dropped 6 bases and J dropped 0 bases, with 12 bases sitting between them. The CDR3 is CASSAPSSSYNSPLHF. DNA for the CDR3: TGTGCCAGCAGCGCCCCGTCGAGCTCCTATAATTCACCCCTCCACTTT.

This chain connects TRBV7-2 to TRBJ1-1, with D tentatively TRBD1 (6 bases). The V end lost 3 bases, the J end lost 2 bases, and 13 bases lay between the germline ends. The germline V gene encodes CDR1 SGHTA and CDR2 FQGNSA. This CDR3 region has 15 residues. CDR3 nucleotide sequence: TGTGCCAGCAGCTTTAGACAGGCCCATAACACTGAAGCTTTCTTT. Its translation: CASSFRQAHNTEAFF.

This clone was found a few times. Other DNA sequences in the sample encode the same CDR3. This chain joins TRBV4-1 and TRBJ2-1, with 8 bases that match TRBD1. Germline V CDR1 and CDR2: MGHRA, YSYEKL. Trimming removed 0 bases from V and 3 bases from J; junction bases left unmatched: 4. The CDR3 is 16 residues long. CDR3 DNA sequence: TGCGCCAGCAGCCAAGATTCAGGGGGCGACTACAATGAGCAGTTCTTC. It encodes CASSQDSGGDYNEQFF.

This chain joins TRBV19 and TRBJ1-2, with D maybe TRBD1 (6 bases). V lost 3 bases and J lost 8, with 19 bases in between. Germline V lookup: CDR1 LNHDA, CDR2 SQIVND (reference sequence). The CDR3 runs 15 residues. In DNA form, the CDR3 reads TGTGCCAGTAGTATTGAGGGTGGGGGGGCGCAAGGCTACACCTTC. It codes for CASSIEGGGAQGYTF.

V and J are TRBV29-1 and TRBJ2-7, with D possibly being TRBD2 (5 bases). This CDR3 is 12 amino acids long. Trimming shortened V by 4 bases and J by 8 bases, and 15 bases separated the two germline ends. CDR1 SQVTM and CDR2 ANQGSEA come from the germline V gene. The CDR3 region has the DNA TGCAGCGTTGTTGTTACGGGATCTAAGCAGTACTTC. This gives the protein CSVVVTGSKQYF.

The chain uses TRBV29-1 and TRBJ2-7; 14 bases agree with TRBD2. Trimming took 4 bases from V and 3 from J; bases not matched to a gene: 8. The CDR3 sequence is 16 residues long. Germline V gene lookup returns CDR1 SQVTM and CDR2 ANQGSEA. The CDR3 DNA follows: TGCAGCGTTGTTGAGACTAGCGGGAGGGCCCTCTACGAGCAGTACTTC. Protein sequence: CSVVETSGRALYEQYF.

The sample holds a few counts of this clone. This chain joins TRBV6-1 and TRBJ2-5; 10 nucleotides align to TRBD2. CDR3 length: 16 amino acids. V dropped 1 base and J dropped 5; count of bases not matched to a gene: 7. Germline V CDR1 and CDR2: MNHNS, SASEGT. CDR3 residues: CASSEGERGGLETQYF. Written as DNA, the CDR3 is TGTGCCAGCAGTGAAGGAGAGCGGGGGGGTCTGGAGACCCAGTACTTC.

The gene calls are TRBV4-2 and TRBJ1-2; 9 bases are a match to TRBD1. CDR1 is LGHNA and CDR2 is YNFKEQ in the germline V gene. V shed 3 bases and J 14 bases; nucleotides not matched to a gene: 16. The CDR3 is 15 amino acids. CDR3 DNA sequence: TGTGCCAGCAGCCAGCCCTCCCCGGGACAGGGATCCAGAACCTTC. Its translation is CASSQPSPGQGSRTF.

The chain employs TRBV9 and TRBJ2-7; 9 bases agree with TRBD2. Germline V gene data show CDR1 as SGDLS and CDR2 as YYNGEE. CDR3 length: 15 residues. After removal of 0 bases from V and 3 bases from J, the junction contained 4 bases not matched to a gene. CDR3 nucleotide sequence: TGTGCCAGCAGCGTAGGGTCTAGCGGGAACTACGAGCAGTACTTC. This codes for CASSVGSSGNYEQYF.